Presented here are 21 T cell receptor beta chains from one specimen sequenced in a study of T cell repertoires in cytomegalovirus infection. Each CDR3 protein is one row after TCRdb ran MiXCR on the reads. The table lists about 490,000 distinct CDR3 sequences, about 15% of them singletons. The sequenced sample was CD8+ T cells from PBMCs. The receptors shown here come from a human donor in good health (CMV status not recorded). Some clones in this sample may be carry-over from other donors' samples.

This chain links TRBV20-1 with TRBJ2-1; TRBD1 is a possible D gene (5 bases). Between the trimmed V and J ends, which lost 5 bases and 0 bases, there was a span of 20 bases. Germline CDR1 is DFQATT and CDR2 is SNEGSKA (reference sequence). The CDR3 totals 17 residues. CDR3 region: CSAYSHHRISSYNEQFF. CDR3 in DNA: TGCAGTGCTTACTCCCACCACAGGATCAGCTCCTACAATGAGCAGTTCTTC.

The sample holds many counts of this clonotype. The genes are TRBV7-9 and TRBJ2-3; 9 bases are shared with TRBD1. J lost 3 bases, V lost 1 base, and 5 bases had no gene match. The CDR3 extends over 16 amino acids. The germline CDR1 and CDR2 sequences are SEHNR and FQNEAQ (reference sequence). CDR3 DNA sequence: TGTGCCAGCAGCTTAGAACAGGGGGCGTTAACAGATACGCAGTATTTT. It is translated as CASSLEQGALTDTQYF.

As concerns this clonotype: This may come from a read error, since a much larger clone is one base off. This likely comes from a read error, as the CDR3 has no conserved phenylalanine or tryptophan at its end. The rearrangement uses TRBV28 and TRBJ2-7, with D perhaps given as TRBD1 or TRBD2 (5 bases each). CDR1 is MDHEN and CDR2 is SYDVKM in the germline V gene. Between the trimmed V and J ends, which lost 6 bases and 5 bases, there was a span of 14 bases. The CDR3 contains 13 residues. CDR3 sequence (DNA): TGTGCCAGCAGCCTCAGGGAAGCGGACGAGCAGTACTTA. Protein product: CASSLREADEQYL.

The chain combines TRBV2 with TRBJ1-4; possibly TRBD1 for D (5 bases). The germline gives CDR1 SNHLY, CDR2 FYNNEI. Trimming shortened V by 6 bases and J by 3 bases, and 17 bases separated the two germline ends. This CDR3 has 16 amino acids. The CDR3, as DNA: TGTGCCAGCAGCAGGGACTTCTTCTTGGCTAATGAAAAACTGTTTTTT. It yields the protein CASSRDFFLANEKLFF.

This clonotype was detected ten times or more. The V gene is TRBV11-2, the J gene TRBJ2-7, with 12 positions matching TRBD2. V lost 4 bases, J lost 2 bases, and 15 bases stayed unmatched. There are 19 residues in the CDR3. Germline V CDR1 and CDR2: SGHAT, FQNNGV. CDR3 coding DNA: TGTGCCAGCAGCTCCACCATTCGACTAGCGGGGGTCGCCGCCTACGAGCAGTACTTC. Its translation is CASSSTIRLAGVAAYEQYF.

With regard to this clonotype: A read error is likely, as this CDR3 ends without the conserved phenylalanine or tryptophan. This rearrangement joins TRBV6-6 to TRBJ2-5; D gene unclear. CDR1 MNHNY and CDR2 SVGAGI come from the germline V gene (reference sequence). V was shortened by 0 bases and J by 2 bases, with 13 bases between the two germline ends. This CDR3 spans 16 amino acids. Written as DNA, the CDR3 is TGTGCCAGCAGTTACTCGCGTTCAGGTCCTCAAGAGACCCAGTACATC. This codes for CASSYSRSGPQETQYI.

This clonotype was observed many times. The J gene is TRBJ1-1, the V gene TRBV6-1; 8 positions agree with TRBD1. The J segment lost 6 bases and the V segment lost 7 bases, leaving 10 bases of the junction unmatched. CDR1 and CDR2 (germline): MNHNS, SASEGT. The CDR3 consists of 14 residues. CDR3 sequence reads: CASTLQQGDAEAFF. The CDR3 nucleotides read TGTGCCAGCACCCTTCAACAGGGGGATGCTGAAGCTTTCTTT.

A remark on this clonotype: This may be a read error: a much more frequent sequence differs by one nucleotide. CDR3 loop: CASSLWDRDTGELFF. The CDR3 DNA is TGTGCCAGCAGCTTATGGGACAGGGACACCGGGGAGCTGTTTTTT. The chain combines TRBV7-9 with TRBJ2-2, with TRBD1 matching 9 bases. CDR3 length: 15 amino acids. From germline, CDR1 is SEHNR and CDR2 FQNEAQ (reference sequence). With V trimmed by 2 bases and J by 3 bases, 1 base remained unmatched.

This clonotype was seen at least ten times. The chain combines TRBV28 with TRBJ1-5; no clear D gene. This CDR3 contains 11 residues. The germline V gene has CDR1 MDHEN and CDR2 SYDVKM. V lost 7 bases and J lost 6, with 7 bases in between. The CDR3 bases are TGTGCCAGCAAGGGCGGTCAGCCCCAGCATTTT. Its translation: CASKGGQPQHF.

The gene calls are TRBV6-2 or TRBV6-3 and TRBJ2-7; 7 nucleotides agree with TRBD2. This CDR3 contains 16 residues. The trim removed 0 bases at V and 0 bases at J, leaving 5 bases unmatched. The germline V gene has CDR1 MNHEY and CDR2 SVGEGT. CDR3 DNA sequence: TGTGCCAGCAGTTACTCGACTAGCCGGAGCTCCTACGAGCAGTACTTC. It encodes CASSYSTSRSSYEQYF.

This clonotype showed up many times. This rearrangement joins TRBV20-1 to TRBJ1-5; unclear D gene. Germline CDR1 and CDR2: DFQATT and SNEGSKA (reference sequence). Trimming pared 0 bases from V and 4 bases from J, leaving 10 bases between. CDR3 length: 14 residues. The CDR3 protein is CSAREGTLNQPQHF. CDR3 DNA sequence: TGCAGTGCTAGAGAGGGAACACTTAATCAGCCCCAGCATTTT.

This clonotype was seen a handful of times. The V gene is TRBV6-5, the J gene TRBJ1-2; TRBD1 matches at 11 bases. J gave up 4 bases and V 2 bases, and 3 bases lay outside the gene matches. CDR3 size: 15 residues. Germline V gene lookup returns CDR1 MNHEY and CDR2 SVGAGI. This CDR3 is CASSYRGQGGYGYTF. For the CDR3, the DNA is TGTGCCAGCAGTTACCGGGGACAGGGGGGCTATGGCTACACCTTC.

The chain combines TRBV30 with TRBJ1-1; weak D call: TRBD1 (5 bases). Germline assignment: CDR1 GTSNPN and CDR2 SVGIG (reference sequence). V gave up 5 bases and J gave up 5 bases, with 15 bases separating them. The CDR3 is made up of 13 amino acids. CDR3 amino acids: CAWEGGGGTEAFF. The CDR3 DNA reads TGTGCCTGGGAGGGTGGGGGGGGGACTGAAGCTTTCTTT.

The V and J genes are TRBV13 and TRBJ2-5; 11 nucleotides match TRBD2. CDR3 length: 15 amino acids. The germline CDR1 and CDR2 sequences are PRHDT and FYEKMQ (reference sequence). J gave up 7 bases and V 5 bases, and 9 bases lay outside the gene matches. The CDR3 protein is CASSETSGIGGTQYF. In nucleotides, the CDR3 is TGTGCCAGCAGCGAGACTAGCGGGATCGGAGGGACCCAGTACTTC.

Only a few counts were recorded for this clonotype. The rearrangement links TRBV7-6 to TRBJ1-1, with D hard to call. CDR1 is SGHVS and CDR2 is FNYEAQ in the germline V gene. The CDR3 consists of 12 residues. The ends were cut back, 1 base at V and 5 bases at J, with 5 bases in the middle. CDR3 sequence reads: CASSLEQTEAFF. The CDR3 DNA is TGTGCCAGCAGCTTAGAACAGACTGAAGCTTTCTTT.

The table lists this clonotype with many counts. At one boundary the junction diverges from the germline segment, which might be a read error. This sequence joins TRBV12-3 or TRBV12-4 and TRBJ1-5; D is ambiguous. The CDR3 totals 15 residues. In nucleotides, the CDR3 is TGTGCCAGCAGATTAGGCACTTATAGCAATCAGCCCCAGCATTTT. It encodes CASRLGTYSNQPQHF.

This clonotype was seen many times. The chain couples TRBV5-5 to TRBJ2-5; a weak D match, TRBD1 (5 bases). Germline V gene data show CDR1 as SGHKS and CDR2 as YYEKEE (reference sequence). Trimming removed 1 base from V and 3 bases from J, with 10 bases in between. This CDR3 is 14 amino acids long. CDR3 protein: CASSLKSGKETQYF. The CDR3 DNA reads TGTGCCAGCAGCTTGAAGTCAGGGAAAGAGACCCAGTACTTC.

There are a few counts of this clonotype. The chain links TRBV29-1 to TRBJ2-3; 8 bases align to TRBD1. The ends lost 2 bases at V and 4 bases at J; junction bases unmatched: 11. The CDR3 spans 16 residues. Germline loops: CDR1 SQVTM, CDR2 ANQGSEA. The CDR3 region is CSVELFSGGSADTQYF. The CDR3 DNA is TGCAGCGTTGAACTATTCTCAGGGGGCAGCGCAGATACGCAGTATTTT.

This clonotype was observed at least ten times. V and J are TRBV6-5 and TRBJ2-7, with D possibly being TRBD2 (5 bases). Trimming removed 5 bases at V and 0 bases at J, with 14 bases between. Looked up from germline, CDR1 is MNHEY and CDR2 is SVGAGI. The CDR3 totals 15 residues. The CDR3 region is CASSPFKRSSYEQYF. CDR3 bases: TGTGCCAGCAGTCCCTTTAAGCGGAGCTCCTACGAGCAGTACTTC.

Only a few counts were recorded for this clonotype. The chain joins TRBV20-1 to TRBJ2-5; 9 bases agree with TRBD2. Germline V lookup: CDR1 DFQATT, CDR2 SNEGSKA (reference sequence). CDR3 length: 14 residues. Trimming took 4 bases from V and 5 from J; bases not matched to a gene: 8. The CDR3 region has the DNA TGCAGTGCTATCGGCGGGAGGGCCTGGGAGACCCAGTACTTC. It codes for CSAIGGRAWETQYF.

This clonotype came up many times. The chain carries TRBV7-9 and TRBJ2-4; D not resolved. CDR1 is SEHNR, CDR2 FQNEAQ, per germline (reference sequence). The CDR3 loop spans 14 amino acids. V gave up 1 base and J gave up 9 bases, with 13 bases separating them. The CDR3 protein is CASSLESLPGIQYF. The DNA of the CDR3 is TGTGCCAGCAGCTTAGAGAGCTTGCCCGGCATTCAGTACTTC. The full variable domain, with the rest looked up from reference TRBV7-9 and TRBJ2-4, is DTGVSQNPRHKITKRGQNVTFRCDPISEHNRLYWYRQTLGQGPEFLTYFQNEAQLEKSRLLSDRFSAERPKGSFSTLEIQRTEQGDSAMYLCASSLESLPGIQYFGAGTRLSVL.